This entry features one T cell receptor (beta chain) sequence. Its antigen is not yet known. There are no base qualities to consult, and no much larger clone falls within one base. This entry comes from a study of blood T cell repertoires in COVID-19 (dated by TCRdb to 2018 to 2020). Notes on the research overall: Samples from collaborators originated in the United States, Italy and Spain and spanned both the acute and convalescent phases of COVID-19. The prospective study material was composed of cDNA or gDNA derived from T cells, B-cell-depleted T cells, or PBMCs. Deeply sampled blood TCRbeta repertoires from subjects exposed to, actively infected with, or recovered from COVID-19 were included in the dataset. The repertoires were released in a freely available public database intended as a resource for research on the immune response to SARS-CoV-2. The samples were drawn from two sources: the first 160 participants of the ongoing ImmuneRACE study, and 1,254 subjects contributed by 6 global collaborators. A de-identified subject ID, COVID-19 status, age in years and sex were almost always included in the sample metadata. Where available, HLA class I and class II types were taken from metadata supplied by the sample provider and were not determined by assay-based typing.

What the study reported, not specific to this receptor: Clinical and demographic metadata were provided uncurated, with the amount varying by source and participant.

Each collaborating institution followed its own protocols to collect whole blood in K2EDTA tubes. Collaborator samples were shipped for TCRbeta analysis as frozen whole blood, isolated PBMCs, or DNA extracted from either sample type. The immunoSEQ Assay, a bias-controlled multiplex PCR, was used to amplify TCRbeta CDR3 regions from genomic DNA. Per the source publication's procedure: The number of nucleated cells in each sample was estimated from the amplification of reference gene primers within the assay. Sequence reads were collapsed and filtered to measure the absolute abundance of every unique TCRbeta CDR3 rearrangement. For each sample, productive Simpson clonality was calculated as the square root of Simpson's diversity index over productive rearrangements. Not all clones reach the TCRdb copy of this immuneACCESS table, which keeps in-frame sequences only. Checked studies attribute under half of the gap to unresolved V genes and leave the rest unexplained. V and J calls and clone size are given by that table; D and trimming were obtained from the DNA. The sample profile shows approximately 200,000 clones; approximately 84% of them were found once. The top ten constitute approximately 6.9% of the sample.

Sample: peripheral blood. The TCR comes from a human donor with acute or convalescent COVID-19. The donor label of this sample is uncertain.

The bases are TGTGCCACCAACCTAAGACTAGCGGGAGGGAGAGCAACCACAGATACGCAGTATTTT. This sequence encodes CATNLRLAGGRATTDTQYF. The chain uses TRBV15 and TRBJ2-3, and TRBD2 aligns with 14 junction nucleotides. Reading from cysteine to phenylalanine, the CDR3 counts 19 amino acids. Only the CDR3 DNA is retained, 57 bases long and in frame from the first base. Germline trimming amounts to 7 bases on V and 2 bases on J, with 14 as the count of junction bases outside the gene matches. Taken from the germline V gene (reference sequence), the CDR1 and CDR2 loops are LNHNV and YYDKDF.